These T cell receptor beta chains were read from a single sample in a study of blood T cell repertoires in COVID-19. Libraries were prepared by immunoSEQ multiplex PCR; TCRdb keeps only in-frame clonotypes and omits some of them. The sample yields some 190,000 clones, 80% to 90% seen once. The sequencing input was peripheral blood. These receptor sequences come from a woman aged 35 to 49 with COVID-19, enrolled during active disease. CDR3s include the opening cysteine and the closing phenylalanine or tryptophan. A D gene is named only where the DNA matches it firmly. Part of the rows lack a size; the others show once, few, many or a class for expanded clones.

TRBJ2-7 | . | TRBV19 | . | CASSIGGVLNEQYF | TGTGCCAGTAGTATCGGAGGGGTTCTCAACGAGCAGTACTTC
TRBJ2-2 | . | TRBV7-2 | TRBD2 | CASSPGLATTGELFF | TGTGCCAGCAGCCCGGGACTAGCTACCACCGGGGAGCTGTTTTTT
TRBJ2-1 | . | TRBV15 | . | CATSEENTNEQFF | TGTGCCACCAGCGAAGAAAACACCAATGAGCAGTTCTTC
TRBJ2-3 | many | TRBV7-8 | . | CASSLEAGTLGTDTQYF | TGTGCCAGCAGCTTAGAAGCGGGCACCCTGGGAACAGATACGCAGTATTTT
TRBJ2-7 | . | TRBV6-6 | . | CASFSGLEQYF | TGTGCCAGCTTTAGCGGTCTCGAGCAGTACTTC
TRBJ2-5 | once | TRBV5-1 | . | CASSSGWAQETQYF | TGCGCCAGCAGCTCAGGATGGGCCCAAGAGACCCAGTACTTC
TRBJ1-6 | . | TRBV5-1 | TRBD1 | CASSLGTGADSPLHF | TGCGCCAGCAGCTTGGGGACAGGAGCCGATTCACCCCTCCACTTT
TRBJ2-1 | . | TRBV9 | TRBD2 | CASSGGSEQFF | TGTGCCAGCAGCGGCGGGAGTGAGCAGTTCTTC
TRBJ2-1 | . | TRBV9 | . | CASSERGGPNEQFF | TGTGCCAGCAGCGAGAGGGGGGGTCCCAATGAGCAGTTCTTC
TRBJ2-2 | few | TRBV28 | . | CASSLGSSPGELFF | TGTGCCAGCAGTTTGGGGAGCTCCCCCGGGGAGCTGTTTTTT
TRBJ2-2 | . | TRBV9 | . | CASSVEAGPFGELFF | TGTGCCAGCAGCGTAGAGGCAGGGCCGTTCGGGGAGCTGTTTTTT
TRBJ1-2 | . | TRBV27 | . | CASSLPDRPHYGYTF | TGTGCCAGCAGTTTACCCGACAGGCCCCACTATGGCTACACCTTC
TRBJ2-1 | once | TRBV11-3 | . | CASSLDPTRRSEQFF | TGTGCCAGCAGCTTAGACCCGACTAGACGGAGCGAGCAGTTCTTC
TRBJ1-1 | . | TRBV6-6 | TRBD1 | CASRPQGMAEAFF | TGTGCCAGCAGGCCACAGGGGATGGCTGAAGCTTTCTTT
TRBJ2-3 | . | TRBV6-5 | TRBD1 | CASSYGTATDTQYF | TGTGCCAGCAGTTACGGGACAGCCACAGATACGCAGTATTTT
TRBJ2-1 | . | TRBV15 | TRBD1 | CATFHSGGMDNEQFF | TGTGCCACCTTCCATTCAGGGGGTATGGACAATGAGCAGTTCTTC
TRBJ2-1 | . | TRBV19 | TRBD2 | CASSPTGRAYEQFF | TGTGCCAGTAGCCCCACCGGGAGGGCCTATGAGCAGTTCTTC
TRBJ2-2 | . | TRBV19 | . | CASSIVGTLNTGELFF | TGTGCCAGTAGTATAGTTGGGACATTGAACACCGGGGAGCTGTTTTTT
TRBJ2-1 | few | TRBV6-4 | TRBD1 | CASSPGTETNEQFF | TGTGCCAGCAGTCCCGGGACAGAAACAAATGAGCAGTTCTTC
TRBJ1-6 | once | TRBV2 | . | CASSADWKDSPLHF | TGTGCCAGCAGTGCGGACTGGAAGGATTCACCCCTCCACTTT
TRBJ1-1 | few | TRBV2 | . | CARQLNTEAFF | TGTGCCCGACAACTGAACACTGAAGCTTTCTTT
TRBJ2-1 | . | TRBV4-2 | TRBD1 | CASSQRGQGDNEQFF | TGTGCCAGCAGCCAAAGAGGACAGGGGGACAATGAGCAGTTCTTC
TRBJ2-3 | . | TRBV6-5 | . | CASSYGGIGSTDTQYF | TGTGCCAGCAGTTACGGGGGGATCGGCTCCACAGATACGCAGTATTTT
TRBJ1-5 | . | TRBV7-9 | . | CASSWEGSGNQPQHF | TGTGCCAGCAGCTGGGAGGGCTCCGGCAATCAGCCCCAGCATTTT